Sequencing of this T cell receptor beta chain was carried out in a study of OX40 agonist ivuxolimab in advanced cancers. The length of the CDR3 is 16 residues. V dropped 2 bases and J dropped 2; count of bases not matched to a gene: 6. Germline CDR1 LNHDA, CDR2 SQIVND (reference sequence). Repertoires were generated with immunoSEQ multiplex PCR, while TCRdb's copy carries only in-frame clones and drops some. This table holds over 100,000 clones, around nine tenths found once. The sequence was collected from an adult with an advanced solid tumor such as melanoma, head and neck, liver or kidney cancer. The chain recombines TRBV19 with TRBJ1-2; 9 nucleotides agree with TRBD1. The starting material was CD4+ or CD8+ T cells sorted from blood, obtained in a trial of the OX40 agonist ivuxolimab. The CDR3 region has the DNA TGTGCCAGTAGTATATCAGGGACAGGGTTAAACTATGGCTACACCTTC. This translates into CASSISGTGLNYGYTF.